This T cell receptor (beta chain) derives from a study of T cells in Graves' hyperthyroidism and ophthalmopathy. Study-level background: Peripheral blood was secured at the point of initial diagnosis, before any treatment. Whole-study findings and limits: Model output signaled ophthalmopathy a median around 6.9 months ahead of onset.

Of note for this clonotype: Antigen: not known.

The investigators amplified TCR beta CDR3 regions from RNA transcripts. Initially, a first-round RT-PCR of the TCR CDR3 employed the HTBI primer set. In TCRdb, the multiplex PCR reads were re-called with MiXCR into one record per CDR3 protein. The sample shows 800,000 or so distinct CDR3 sequences, 35% to 40% of them seen only once. V lost 6 bases and J 7 bases, leaving 24 bases between the germline ends. The CDR3 has 16 amino acids. Researchers barred patients who had uncontrolled infection, other autoimmune disease, pregnancy or lactation. Sequenced: blood. The chain employs TRBV12-3 or TRBV12-4 and TRBJ1-2, with D maybe TRBD1 (5 bases). The sequence came from a young man with Graves' hyperthyroidism. CDR3 DNA sequence: TGTGCCAGCAGCCCAAGTACCCTTGGGACGGCTCTTGGCTACACCTTC. Its protein is CASSPSTLGTALGYTF.